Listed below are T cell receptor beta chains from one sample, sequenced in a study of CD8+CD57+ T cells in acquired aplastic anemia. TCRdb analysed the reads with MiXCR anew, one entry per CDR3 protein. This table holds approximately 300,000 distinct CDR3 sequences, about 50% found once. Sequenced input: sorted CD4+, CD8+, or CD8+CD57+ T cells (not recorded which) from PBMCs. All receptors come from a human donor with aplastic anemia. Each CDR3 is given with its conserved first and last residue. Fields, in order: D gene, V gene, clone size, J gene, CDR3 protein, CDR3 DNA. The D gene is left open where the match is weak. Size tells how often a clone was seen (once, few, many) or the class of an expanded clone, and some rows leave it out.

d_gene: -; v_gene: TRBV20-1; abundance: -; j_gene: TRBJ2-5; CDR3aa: CSARWGIYNETQYF; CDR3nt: TGCAGTGCTAGGTGGGGGATCTACAATGAGACCCAGTACTTC
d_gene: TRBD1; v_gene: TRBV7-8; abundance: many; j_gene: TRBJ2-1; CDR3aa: CASSPSRGLTYNEQFF; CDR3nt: TGTGCCAGCAGCCCGTCAAGGGGGCTGACATACAATGAGCAGTTCTTC
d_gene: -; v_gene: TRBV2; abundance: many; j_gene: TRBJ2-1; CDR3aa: CASFLMVNEQFF; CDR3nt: TGTGCCAGCTTCTTGATGGTCAATGAGCAGTTCTTC
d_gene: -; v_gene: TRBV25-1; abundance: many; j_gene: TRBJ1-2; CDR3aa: CASTQGTKNYGYTF; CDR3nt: TGTGCCAGCACCCAAGGGACAAAGAACTATGGCTACACCTTC
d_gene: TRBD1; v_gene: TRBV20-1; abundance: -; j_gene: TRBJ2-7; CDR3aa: CSALRGPFYEQYF; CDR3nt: TGCAGTGCTCTCAGGGGGCCCTTTTACGAGCAGTACTTC
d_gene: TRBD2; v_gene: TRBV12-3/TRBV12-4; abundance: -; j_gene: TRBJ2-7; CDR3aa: CASSRTSGGQYF; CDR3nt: TGTGCCAGCAGCCGTACGAGCGGGGGGCAGTACTTC
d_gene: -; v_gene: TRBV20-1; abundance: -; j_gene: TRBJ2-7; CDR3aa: CSATRGGTSEQYF; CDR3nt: TGCAGTGCTACCAGGGGGGGCACCTCCGAGCAGTACTTC
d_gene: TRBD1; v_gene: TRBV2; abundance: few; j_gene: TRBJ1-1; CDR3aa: CASRVLRGTGGRGTEAFF; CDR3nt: TGTGCCAGCAGGGTACTCAGAGGGACAGGGGGGAGGGGCACTGAAGCTTTCTTT
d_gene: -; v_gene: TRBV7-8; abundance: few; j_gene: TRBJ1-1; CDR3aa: CASSLNPGSGNTEAFF; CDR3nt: TGTGCCAGCAGCTTAAATCCGGGCTCCGGGAACACTGAAGCTTTCTTT
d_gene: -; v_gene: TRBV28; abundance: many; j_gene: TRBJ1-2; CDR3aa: CASSLGTALGYTF; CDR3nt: TGTGCCAGCAGCTTAGGGACGGCGTTAGGCTACACCTTC
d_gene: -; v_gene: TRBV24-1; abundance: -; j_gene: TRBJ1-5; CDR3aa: CATSDFEGQPQHF; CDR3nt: TGTGCCACCAGTGATTTCGAGGGGCAGCCCCAGCATTTT
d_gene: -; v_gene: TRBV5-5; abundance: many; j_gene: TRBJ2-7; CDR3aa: CASSTQGNPATYEQYF; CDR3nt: TGTGCCAGCAGTACGCAGGGAAACCCAGCAACCTACGAGCAGTACTTC
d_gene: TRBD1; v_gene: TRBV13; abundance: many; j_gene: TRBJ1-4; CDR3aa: CASSRDRALGEKLFF; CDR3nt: TGTGCCAGCAGCCGTGACAGGGCCCTCGGGGAAAAACTGTTTTTT
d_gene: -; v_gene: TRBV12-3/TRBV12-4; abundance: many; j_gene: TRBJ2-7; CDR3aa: CASSLSRAGSREQYF; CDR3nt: TGTGCCAGCAGTTTATCTCGGGCGGGATCGAGGGAGCAGTACTTC
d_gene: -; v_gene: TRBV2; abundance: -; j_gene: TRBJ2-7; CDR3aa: CASNGGRGEQYF; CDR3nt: TGTGCCAGCAATGGGGGTAGAGGCGAGCAGTACTTC
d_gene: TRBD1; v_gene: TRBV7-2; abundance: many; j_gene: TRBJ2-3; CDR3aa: CASSLAQKTGGADTQYF; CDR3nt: TGTGCCAGCAGCTTAGCGCAGAAGACAGGGGGGGCAGATACGCAGTATTTT
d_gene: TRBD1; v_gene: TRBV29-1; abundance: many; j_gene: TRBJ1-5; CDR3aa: CSVGTGFSNQPQHF; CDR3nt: TGCAGCGTTGGGACAGGGTTTAGCAATCAGCCCCAGCATTTT
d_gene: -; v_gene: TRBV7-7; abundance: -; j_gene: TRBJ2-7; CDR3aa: CASSPGQGGPYEQYF; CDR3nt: TGTGCTAGCAGCCCAGGACAGGGAGGGCCTTACGAGCAGTACTTC
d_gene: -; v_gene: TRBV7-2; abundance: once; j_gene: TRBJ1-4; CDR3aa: CASSFPQGGSEKLFF; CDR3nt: TGTGCCAGCAGCTTTCCACAGGGCGGGAGTGAAAAACTGTTTTTT
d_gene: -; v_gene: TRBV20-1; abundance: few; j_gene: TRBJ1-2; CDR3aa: CSAGIVDGYTF; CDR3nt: TGCAGTGCTGGAATCGTAGATGGCTACACCTTC
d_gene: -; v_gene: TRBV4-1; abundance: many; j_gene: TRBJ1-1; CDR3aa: CASSRGRLGPYTEAFF; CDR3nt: TGCGCCAGCAGCCGGGGACGGCTCGGGCCCTACACTGAAGCTTTCTTT
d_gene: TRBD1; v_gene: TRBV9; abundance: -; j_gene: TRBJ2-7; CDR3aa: CASGRTGAGHEQYF; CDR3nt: TGTGCCAGCGGCCGTACAGGGGCGGGCCACGAGCAGTACTTC
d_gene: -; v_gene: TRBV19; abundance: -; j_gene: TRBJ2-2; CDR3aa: CASSIVRNTGELFF; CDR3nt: TGTGCCAGTAGTATCGTTAGAAACACCGGGGAGCTGTTTTTT
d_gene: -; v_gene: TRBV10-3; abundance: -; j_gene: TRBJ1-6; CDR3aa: CAIRASNSPLHF; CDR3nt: TGTGCCATCAGGGCGTCAAATTCACCCCTCCACTTT
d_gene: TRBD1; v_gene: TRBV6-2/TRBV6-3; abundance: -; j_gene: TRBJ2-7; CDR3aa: CASSPVDGTGWYEQYF; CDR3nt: TGTGCCAGCAGTCCCGTAGACGGGACAGGGTGGTACGAGCAGTACTTC
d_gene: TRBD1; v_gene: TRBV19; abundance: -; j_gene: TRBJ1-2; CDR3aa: CASSIPGTGTSAF; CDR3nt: TGTGCCAGTAGTATACCCGGGACAGGGACCAGCGCCTTC
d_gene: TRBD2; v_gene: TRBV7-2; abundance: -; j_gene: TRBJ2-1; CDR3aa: CASSLEGLAGRLVNEQFF; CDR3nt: TGTGCCAGCAGCTTAGAGGGACTAGCGGGCCGTCTAGTCAATGAGCAGTTCTTC
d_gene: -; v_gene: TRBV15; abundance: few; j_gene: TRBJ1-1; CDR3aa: CATRRVQGGTEAFF; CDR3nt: TGTGCCACCAGGAGGGTCCAGGGAGGGACTGAAGCTTTCTTT
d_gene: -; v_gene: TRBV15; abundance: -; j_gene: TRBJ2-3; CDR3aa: CATSRGLHLSTDTQYF; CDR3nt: TGTGCCACCAGCAGAGGTCTTCATCTTTCAACAGATACGCAGTATTTT
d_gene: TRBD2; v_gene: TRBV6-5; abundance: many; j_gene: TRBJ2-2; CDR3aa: CASRSHSGAGTGELFF; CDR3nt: TGTGCCAGTCGAAGTCATAGCGGGGCGGGCACCGGGGAGCTGTTTTTT
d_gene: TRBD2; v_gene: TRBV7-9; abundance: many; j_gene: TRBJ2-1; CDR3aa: CASSSLAGGRVLQFF; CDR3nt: TGTGCCAGCAGCTCTCTAGCGGGAGGGCGAGTGCTGCAGTTCTTC
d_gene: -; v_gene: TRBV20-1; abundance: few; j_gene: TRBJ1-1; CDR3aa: CSARDELDAPF; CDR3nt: TGCAGTGCTAGAGATGAACTCGATGCCCCTTTT
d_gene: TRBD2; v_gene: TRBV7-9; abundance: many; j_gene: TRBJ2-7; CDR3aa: CASSPLRKRDLYEQYF; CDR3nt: TGTGCCAGCAGCCCCCTTCGAAAGCGGGATCTCTACGAGCAGTACTTC
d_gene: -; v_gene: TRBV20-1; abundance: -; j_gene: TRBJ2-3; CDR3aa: CSARRGTDTQYF; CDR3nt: TGCAGTGCTAGGCGGGGCACAGATACGCAGTATTTT
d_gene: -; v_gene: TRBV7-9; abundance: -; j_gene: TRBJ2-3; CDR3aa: CASSPLGRVADTQYF; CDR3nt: TGTGCCAGCAGCCCCCTGGGCAGGGTAGCAGATACGCAGTATTTT
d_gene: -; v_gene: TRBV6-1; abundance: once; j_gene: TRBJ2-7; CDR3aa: CASATASGSYEQYF; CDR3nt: TGTGCCAGCGCCACAGCGTCGGGCTCCTACGAGCAGTACTTC
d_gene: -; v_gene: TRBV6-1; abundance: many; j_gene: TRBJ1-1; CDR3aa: CASSLRGDTEAFF; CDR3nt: TGTGCCAGCAGTCTACGGGGCGACACTGAAGCTTTCTTT
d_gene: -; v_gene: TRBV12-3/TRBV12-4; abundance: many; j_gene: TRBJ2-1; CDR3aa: CASSPQPLGGEQFF; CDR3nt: TGTGCCAGCAGTCCCCAACCTCTCGGCGGTGAGCAGTTCTTC
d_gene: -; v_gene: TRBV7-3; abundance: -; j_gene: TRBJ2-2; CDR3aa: CASSFASGANTGELFF; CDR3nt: TGTGCCAGCAGCTTCGCTTCTGGTGCGAACACCGGGGAGCTGTTTTTT
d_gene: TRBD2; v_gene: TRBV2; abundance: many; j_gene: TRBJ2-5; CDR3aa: CASASGRQETQYF; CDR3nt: TGTGCCAGCGCTAGCGGGAGGCAGGAGACCCAGTACTTC
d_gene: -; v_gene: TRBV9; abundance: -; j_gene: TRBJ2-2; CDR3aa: CASSASGELFF; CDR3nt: TGTGCCAGCAGCGCCTCGGGGGAGCTGTTTTTT
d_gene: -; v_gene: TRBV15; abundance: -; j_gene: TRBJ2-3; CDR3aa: CATSIRDTEADTQYF; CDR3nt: TGTGCCACCAGCATCCGGGACACGGAGGCAGATACGCAGTATTTT
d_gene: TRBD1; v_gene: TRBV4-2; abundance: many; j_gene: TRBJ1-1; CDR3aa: CASSQQPEGALGTEAFF; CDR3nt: TGTGCCAGCAGCCAACAACCCGAGGGGGCCCTGGGCACTGAAGCTTTCTTT
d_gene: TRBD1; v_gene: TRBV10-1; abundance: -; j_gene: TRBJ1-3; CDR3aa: CATWLWTGDSENTIYF; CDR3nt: TGCGCCACCTGGTTGTGGACAGGGGACTCTGAAAACACCATATATTTT
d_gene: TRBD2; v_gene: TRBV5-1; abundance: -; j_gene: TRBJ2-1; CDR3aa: CASSLHGTSVNNEQFF; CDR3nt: TGCGCCAGCAGCCTCCACGGGACTAGTGTCAACAATGAGCAGTTCTTC
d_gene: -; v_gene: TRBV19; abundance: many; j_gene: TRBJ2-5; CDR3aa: CASSISPVMETQYF; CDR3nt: TGTGCCAGTAGTATCAGTCCCGTGATGGAGACCCAGTACTTC
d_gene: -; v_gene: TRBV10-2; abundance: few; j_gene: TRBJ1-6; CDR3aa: CASSYREGSPLHF; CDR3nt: TGCGCCAGCAGTTACAGGGAGGGCTCACCCCTCCACTTT
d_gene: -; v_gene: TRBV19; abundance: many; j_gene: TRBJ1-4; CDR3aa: CASSAGQMSEKLFF; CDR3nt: TGTGCCAGTAGTGCGGGCCAGATGTCTGAAAAACTGTTTTTT
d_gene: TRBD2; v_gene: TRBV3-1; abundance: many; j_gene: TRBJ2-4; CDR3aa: CASSLDQRGLNF; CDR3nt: TGTGCCAGCAGCCTCGATCAGCGGGGGCTGAACTTC
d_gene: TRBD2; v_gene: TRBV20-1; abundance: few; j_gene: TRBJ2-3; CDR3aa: CSARVSGSGTDTQYF; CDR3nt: TGCAGTGCTAGAGTTAGCGGGAGCGGCACAGATACGCAGTATTTT
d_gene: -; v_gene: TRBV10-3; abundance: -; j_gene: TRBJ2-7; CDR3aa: CAISEYTDYEQYF; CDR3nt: TGTGCCATCAGTGAGTACACAGACTACGAGCAGTACTTC